This T cell receptor (beta chain) was profiled in a study of CD8+ T cells in alopecia areata. Extracted RNA was reverse transcribed, and the resulting cDNA served as sequencing template. The repertoire was sequenced with immunoSEQ multiplex PCR; TCRdb's copy has only in-frame clones and lacks some. Of roughly 200,000 clones listed, 63% are singletons. Study-wide findings and caveats: Researchers report lesional scalp, most notably alopecia totalis/universalis, outstripped normal scalp in clonality.

Peripheral blood, together with lesional scalp punch biopsies, was collected from alopecia areata patients. This clone occurred a few times. Antigen: not known. This specimen consisted of CD4+ T cells sorted from blood, obtained at week 0. The sequence was collected from a human donor with alopecia areata.

The CDR3, as DNA: TGTGCCAGCAGCCCGGACAGGGTCGTTGGGGCTTTCTTT. Translation: CASSPDRVVGAFF. V gene TRBV14 combines with J gene TRBJ1-1; 8 nucleotides align to TRBD1. Germline-derived CDR1 and CDR2 are SGHDN and FVKESK. This CDR3 has 13 residues. The V segment lost 4 bases and the J segment 11 bases; nucleotides outside the gene matches: 9.